A selection of T cell receptor beta chains follows, all from one sample in a study of Graves' ophthalmopathy and Graves' hyperthyroidism. TCRdb passed the multiplex PCR reads through MiXCR, listing each CDR3 protein once. The sample carries hundreds of thousands of distinct CDR3 sequences, over 40% recorded once. The source material was peripheral blood. These receptors all stem from an adult man with Graves' ophthalmopathy. The CDR3 runs from the conserved cysteine through the conserved F or W. A D gene is named only where the DNA matches it firmly. Clone size is given for some rows only: seen once, a few or many times, or a class if the clone is expanded.

v_call: TRBV10-3
j_call: TRBJ2-6
clone_size: many
cdr3_length: 15
d_call: .
cdr3_aa: CASSEPPGGANVLTF
cdr3_nt: TGTGCCAGCAGTGAACCGCCTGGTGGGGCCAACGTCCTGACTTTC

v_call: TRBV29-1
j_call: TRBJ2-7
clone_size: many
cdr3_length: 13
d_call: .
cdr3_aa: CSVWTRSSYEQYF
cdr3_nt: TGCAGCGTTTGGACGAGAAGCTCCTACGAGCAGTACTTC

v_call: TRBV11-2
j_call: TRBJ1-1
clone_size: many
cdr3_length: 14
d_call: TRBD1
cdr3_aa: CASSKDRGGTEAFF
cdr3_nt: TGTGCCAGCAGCAAAGACAGGGGTGGCACTGAAGCTTTCTTT

v_call: TRBV5-6
j_call: TRBJ2-5
clone_size: .
cdr3_length: 11
d_call: .
cdr3_aa: CASSLKPTQYF
cdr3_nt: TGTGCCAGTAGTCTCAAGCCGACCCAGTACTTC

v_call: TRBV4-3
j_call: TRBJ1-1
clone_size: .
cdr3_length: 16
d_call: .
cdr3_aa: CASSQEKGTENTEAFF
cdr3_nt: TGCGCCAGCAGCCAAGAGAAAGGGACGGAGAACACTGAAGCTTTCTTT

v_call: TRBV24-1
j_call: TRBJ1-3
clone_size: many
cdr3_length: 15
d_call: .
cdr3_aa: CATSDWTVGGNTIYF
cdr3_nt: TGTGCCACCAGTGATTGGACCGTTGGTGGAAACACCATATATTTT

v_call: TRBV24-1
j_call: TRBJ1-5
clone_size: .
cdr3_length: 17
d_call: .
cdr3_aa: CATCTYSTDSSNQPQHF
cdr3_nt: TGTGCCACCTGTACCTACTCGACGGACTCTAGCAATCAGCCCCAGCATTTT

v_call: TRBV29-1
j_call: TRBJ1-2
clone_size: many
cdr3_length: 13
d_call: TRBD1
cdr3_aa: CSAMDRNNYGYTF
cdr3_nt: TGCAGCGCTATGGACAGGAATAACTATGGCTACACCTTC

v_call: TRBV10-3
j_call: TRBJ1-4
clone_size: .
cdr3_length: 15
d_call: TRBD1
cdr3_aa: CAISPPGGSDEKLFF
cdr3_nt: TGTGCCATCAGTCCTCCAGGGGGCTCTGATGAAAAACTGTTTTTT

v_call: TRBV12-3/TRBV12-4
j_call: TRBJ1-1
clone_size: once
cdr3_length: 15
d_call: TRBD1
cdr3_aa: CASSSNRGQNTEAFF
cdr3_nt: TGTGCCAGCAGCTCCAACAGGGGGCAAAACACTGAAGCTTTCTTT

v_call: TRBV7-3
j_call: TRBJ2-2
clone_size: many
cdr3_length: 13
d_call: .
cdr3_aa: CASSLNLAGELFF
cdr3_nt: TGTGCCAGCAGCTTGAACCTAGCAGGGGAGCTGTTTTTT

v_call: TRBV7-9
j_call: TRBJ2-7
clone_size: .
cdr3_length: 10
d_call: .
cdr3_aa: CASSPEEQYF
cdr3_nt: TGTGCCAGCAGCCCCGAAGAGCAGTACTTC

v_call: TRBV11-2
j_call: TRBJ2-7
clone_size: .
cdr3_length: 12
d_call: TRBD2
cdr3_aa: CANSLGLYEQYF
cdr3_nt: TGTGCCAACAGCCTGGGACTATACGAGCAGTACTTC